This is a list of T cell receptor beta chains from one sample in a study of shared clonotypes between healthy human individuals. Generated by immunoSEQ multiplex PCR, the TCRdb table keeps only in-frame clones and is missing some. The table includes over 950,000 clones, 70% to 80% detected once. Sequencing used memory CD4+ T cells from PBMCs. All receptors come from a man younger than 35 in good health. Some clones in this sample may be carry-over from other donors' samples. Each CDR3 is given with its conserved first and last residue. D genes are given only for firm matches. Only part of the rows carry a size: once, few, many, or a class if the clone is expanded.

V gene	D gene	clone size	J gene	CDR3 length	CDR3 protein	CDR3 DNA
TRBV9	-	few	TRBJ2-5	14	CASSVGLGVSHQYF	TGTGCCAGCAGCGTAGGATTAGGGGTCAGCCACCAGTACTTC
TRBV5-1	-	once	TRBJ1-4	15	CASKGGQGWGEKLFF	TGCGCCAGCAAAGGAGGTCAGGGGTGGGGAGAAAAACTGTTTTTT
TRBV27	TRBD1	-	TRBJ2-7	14	CASSQPGQGYEQYF	TGTGCCAGCAGTCAACCGGGACAGGGCTACGAGCAGTACTTC
TRBV19	-	-	TRBJ2-3	18	CASSITAGSGTYTDTQYF	TGTGCCAGTAGTATTACCGCCGGTAGCGGAACTTACACAGATACGCAGTATTTT
TRBV10-3	-	-	TRBJ1-2	16	CAISETPGGEGYGYTF	TGTGCCATCAGTGAGACCCCGGGGGGAGAAGGGTATGGCTACACCTTC
TRBV9	-	-	TRBJ2-6	13	CASSGSGANVLTF	TGTGCCAGCAGTGGCTCTGGGGCCAACGTCCTGACTTTC
TRBV16	TRBD1	-	TRBJ1-5	17	CASSHQIAGGYSQPQHF	TGTGCCAGCAGCCACCAAATTGCAGGGGGCTACTCTCAGCCCCAGCATTTT
TRBV5-1	-	-	TRBJ1-1	15	CASSFVAGAVTEAFF	TGCGCCAGCAGCTTTGTTGCGGGGGCGGTCACTGAAGCTTTCTTT
TRBV7-2	TRBD1	-	TRBJ2-7	14	CASSPGTGGREQYF	TGTGCCAGCAGCCCAGGGACAGGGGGCAGGGAGCAGTACTTC
TRBV28	TRBD1	-	TRBJ2-1	16	CASSAWTGSSYNEQFF	TGTGCCAGCAGTGCTTGGACAGGGAGCTCCTACAATGAGCAGTTCTTC
TRBV6-1	-	-	TRBJ2-7	13	CASRAGLSYEQYF	TGTGCCAGCAGGGCAGGATTATCCTACGAGCAGTACTTC
TRBV2	-	-	TRBJ2-3	15	CASSGSQRHKDTQYF	TGTGCCAGCAGCGGGTCGCAGAGACATAAAGATACGCAGTATTTT
TRBV6-1	TRBD1	-	TRBJ2-7	14	CASRAGTGAYEQYF	TGTGCCAGCAGAGCTGGGACAGGGGCCTACGAGCAGTACTTC
TRBV7-9	-	-	TRBJ1-5	12	CASSLGNQPQHF	TGTGCCAGCAGCTTGGGCAATCAGCCCCAGCATTTT
TRBV5-6	TRBD2	-	TRBJ2-1	14	CASSFGGGYNEQFF	TGTGCCAGCAGCTTCGGCGGGGGCTACAATGAGCAGTTCTTC
TRBV19	-	few	TRBJ1-1	15	CASNNLEGRKTEAFF	TGTGCCAGTAATAACCTCGAAGGGAGGAAGACTGAAGCTTTCTTT
TRBV7-9	-	-	TRBJ2-2	13	CASSPAAAGELFF	TGTGCCAGCAGCCCGGCCGCCGCCGGGGAGCTGTTTTTT
TRBV7-3	-	-	TRBJ1-1	13	CASSSRWNTEAFF	TGTGCCAGCAGCTCGAGATGGAACACTGAAGCTTTCTTT
TRBV29-1	-	-	TRBJ1-1	12	CSVSNGKSEAFF	TGCAGCGTTTCTAATGGGAAAAGTGAAGCTTTCTTT
TRBV7-2	-	-	TRBJ1-5	15	CASSPGRLSNQPQHF	TGTGCCAGCAGCCCCGGGAGACTAAGCAATCAGCCCCAGCATTTT
TRBV5-1	TRBD2	once	TRBJ2-7	16	CASSTAASSGIYEQYF	TGCGCCAGCAGCACGGCAGCCTCTAGCGGGATTTACGAGCAGTACTTC
TRBV5-4	-	-	TRBJ1-2	14	CASSSGASPYGYTF	TGTGCCAGCAGCTCCGGGGCCTCTCCCTATGGCTACACCTTC
TRBV30	TRBD2	-	TRBJ2-1	14	CAWTPLAGSNEQFF	TGTGCCTGGACCCCACTAGCGGGGAGCAATGAGCAGTTCTTC
TRBV18	-	-	TRBJ2-2	13	CASSPRLPGELFF	TGTGCCAGCTCACCACGACTCCCCGGGGAGCTGTTTTTT
TRBV9	TRBD2	few	TRBJ2-2	16	CASSVGTSGAAGELFF	TGTGCCAGCAGCGTAGGGACTAGCGGGGCTGCCGGGGAGCTGTTTTTT